A selection of T cell receptor beta chains follows, all from one sample in a study of cytomegalovirus exposure and HLA in healthy donors. Produced via immunoSEQ multiplex PCR; TCRdb's table is partial and in-frame only. The sample includes more than 95,000 clones, 73% seen only once; the top ten take 4.5% to 5%. The sequenced sample consisted of PBMCs. Receptors originate from a man aged 55 to 69 in good health and CMV-seropositive. Each CDR3 is given with its conserved first and last residue. The order of the fields is V gene, D gene, CDR3 length, clone size, J gene, CDR3 protein, CDR3 DNA. The D gene is left open where the match is weak. A row's size may be missing; if present it is once, few, many or a size class.

TRBV7-3,NA,15,few,TRBJ1-4,CASTRKTSTNEKLFF,TGTGCCAGCACGCGCAAAACTTCAACTAATGAAAAACTGTTTTTT
TRBV2,NA,15,NA,TRBJ2-2,CASSVSSPSTGELFF,TGTGCCAGCAGTGTATCCTCCCCCAGCACCGGGGAGCTGTTTTTT
TRBV4-2,NA,15,NA,TRBJ1-3,CASSREWTQGNTIYF,TGTGCCAGCAGCCGTGAATGGACTCAGGGGAACACCATATATTTT
TRBV19,NA,17,NA,TRBJ1-1,CASSIGPTTDMSTEAFF,TGTGCCAGTAGTATAGGGCCAACGACAGACATGAGCACTGAAGCTTTCTTT
TRBV27,NA,16,NA,TRBJ1-6,CASSTTSLGYNSPLHF,TGTGCCAGCAGTACAACCTCGCTCGGGTATAATTCACCCCTCCACTTT
TRBV28,NA,13,few,TRBJ1-5,CASSFGQNQPQHF,TGTGCCAGCAGTTTTGGTCAGAATCAGCCCCAGCATTTT
TRBV19,TRBD1,16,NA,TRBJ1-2,CASSTQGATGNYGYTF,TGTGCCAGTAGTACGCAGGGGGCGACGGGCAACTATGGCTACACCTTC
TRBV10-1,NA,13,NA,TRBJ1-1,CASSPSGGGRPFF,TGCGCCAGCAGCCCATCGGGGGGGGGAAGGCCTTTCTTT
TRBV6-6,TRBD1,14,NA,TRBJ2-7,CARIPGQGSYEQYF,TGTGCCAGGATACCGGGACAGGGCTCCTACGAGCAGTACTTC
TRBV9,TRBD1,15,NA,TRBJ2-1,CASSRDRVRNNEQFF,TGTGCCAGCAGCAGGGACAGGGTTAGGAACAATGAGCAGTTCTTC
TRBV5-1,NA,14,NA,TRBJ1-2,CASSLGTTPHGYTF,TGCGCCAGCAGCTTGGGTACTACCCCTCATGGCTACACCTTC
TRBV5-6,NA,13,few,TRBJ2-7,CASSRSPRGEQYF,TGTGCCAGCTCTCGGTCACCCCGGGGGGAGCAGTACTTC
TRBV7-2,TRBD1,15,NA,TRBJ1-2,CASSTRQGAIYGYTF,TGTGCCAGCAGCACCCGACAGGGGGCTATCTATGGCTACACCTTC
TRBV23-1,TRBD1,17,few,TRBJ2-7,CASRPSSGTVNSYEQYF,TGCGCCAGCAGGCCGTCCTCAGGGACAGTCAATTCCTACGAGCAGTACTTC
TRBV4-2,NA,14,few,TRBJ1-6,CASSQGASDSPLHF,TGTGCCAGCAGCCAAGGAGCCAGCGATTCACCCCTCCACTTT
TRBV5-1,TRBD1,14,NA,TRBJ1-2,CASSSQGTGEGYTF,TGCGCCAGCAGCTCCCAAGGGACAGGGGAAGGCTACACCTTC
TRBV7-9,NA,15,NA,TRBJ2-2,CASSSVRDYTGELFF,TGTGCCAGCAGCTCGGTCAGGGATTACACCGGGGAGCTGTTTTTT
TRBV5-4,NA,16,NA,TRBJ1-1,CASSLWAFSTNTEAFF,TGTGCCAGCAGCTTATGGGCTTTCTCTACGAACACTGAAGCTTTCTTT
TRBV5-6,TRBD1,15,NA,TRBJ1-5,CASSYNTGGNQPQHF,TGTGCCAGCAGCTACAATACAGGGGGCAATCAGCCCCAGCATTTT
TRBV6-1,NA,16,NA,TRBJ1-3,CASSEASAGVGNTIYF,TGTGCCAGCAGTGAAGCCTCGGCAGGGGTAGGAAACACCATATATTTT
TRBV11-2,TRBD2,15,NA,TRBJ2-3,CASSLVAGVSDTQYF,TGTGCCAGCAGCTTAGTAGCGGGGGTCTCAGATACGCAGTATTTT
TRBV4-2,TRBD2,18,NA,TRBJ2-7,CASSQGWIKRDQFYEQYF,TGTGCCAGCAGCCAAGGATGGATTAAGCGGGACCAATTCTACGAGCAGTACTTC
TRBV2,NA,12,NA,TRBJ2-7,CASSQDSYEQYF,TGTGCCAGCTCCCAAGACAGCTACGAGCAGTACTTC
TRBV6-5,NA,15,once,TRBJ1-1,CASSYTSQGNTEAFF,TGTGCCAGCAGTTACACCTCACAGGGGAACACTGAAGCTTTCTTT
TRBV11-2,NA,14,NA,TRBJ2-7,CASSLQGTSYEQYF,TGTGCCAGCAGCTTGCAGGGCACCTCCTACGAGCAGTACTTC
TRBV9,TRBD1,15,NA,TRBJ2-5,CASSEGQGAWETQYF,TGTGCCAGCAGCGAAGGACAGGGGGCGTGGGAGACCCAGTACTTC
TRBV7-9,NA,12,few,TRBJ2-5,CASSLEAETQYF,TGTGCCAGCAGCCTGGAAGCGGAGACCCAGTACTTC
TRBV19,TRBD1,14,NA,TRBJ1-6,CASSTTGQGSPLHF,TGTGCCAGTAGTACCACGGGACAGGGAAGCCCCCTCCACTTT
TRBV29-1,TRBD1,14,NA,TRBJ1-1,CSDLPAGGHTEAFF,TGCAGCGACTTACCCGCAGGGGGCCACACTGAAGCTTTCTTT
TRBV11-3,NA,15,NA,TRBJ2-3,CASSLGNSETDTQYF,TGTGCCAGCAGCTTAGGGAATAGCGAAACAGATACGCAGTATTTT
TRBV14,NA,11,NA,TRBJ2-7,CASGRSYEQYF,TGTGCCAGCGGCAGGTCCTACGAGCAGTACTTC
TRBV5-1,NA,13,NA,TRBJ1-4,CASSPGQNEKLFF,TGCGCCAGCAGCCCCGGACAGAATGAAAAACTGTTTTTT
TRBV28,NA,15,NA,TRBJ2-5,CASSFSSQGLWTQYF,TGTGCCAGCAGTTTTTCATCCCAGGGGTTGTGGACCCAGTACTTC
TRBV2,NA,14,few,TRBJ2-3,CASTRGAFTDTQYF,TGTGCCAGCACCCGGGGGGCCTTTACAGATACGCAGTATTTT
TRBV5-4,TRBD1,15,NA,TRBJ2-2,CASSWDRGLTGELFF,TGTGCCAGCAGCTGGGACAGGGGGCTCACCGGGGAGCTGTTTTTT
TRBV5-1,NA,14,NA,TRBJ1-5,CASSLGFGEKTQHF,TGCGCCAGCAGCTTGGGGTTTGGGGAGAAGACCCAGCATTTT
TRBV5-1,NA,14,NA,TRBJ2-2,CASSLAGAAGELFF,TGCGCCAGCAGCTTGGCCGGAGCGGCCGGGGAGCTGTTTTTT
TRBV5-1,NA,13,NA,TRBJ2-7,CASSLPTGHEQYF,TGCGCCAGCAGCTTGCCCACAGGGCACGAGCAGTACTTC
TRBV9,NA,17,NA,TRBJ2-2,CASTDVQTGRNTGELFF,TGTGCCAGCACCGACGTTCAGACAGGACGAAACACCGGGGAGCTGTTTTTT
TRBV6-1,NA,12,few,TRBJ1-5,CASRLEERAQHF,TGTGCCAGCAGATTGGAGGAGAGGGCCCAGCATTTT
TRBV5-1,NA,13,NA,TRBJ2-1,CASSWTNYNEQFF,TGCGCCAGCAGCTGGACTAACTACAATGAGCAGTTCTTC
TRBV7-8,TRBD1,13,few,TRBJ1-1,CASSIDRVAEAFF,TGTGCCAGCAGCATCGACAGGGTCGCTGAAGCTTTCTTT
TRBV19,NA,15,NA,TRBJ2-7,CASSIVPDSPTGQYF,TGTGCCAGTAGTATAGTTCCGGACAGCCCTACGGGGCAGTACTTC
TRBV28,TRBD1,15,NA,TRBJ2-7,CASSLTGGMSYEQYF,TGTGCCAGCAGTTTAACAGGGGGCATGTCCTACGAGCAGTACTTC
TRBV29-1,TRBD2,13,NA,TRBJ2-4,CSVRRGEGNIQYF,TGCAGCGTCCGGCGGGGGGAGGGGAACATTCAGTACTTC
TRBV6-5,NA,16,NA,TRBJ2-7,CASSYSAGRGSYEQYF,TGTGCCAGCAGTTACTCGGCGGGAAGGGGATCCTACGAGCAGTACTTC
TRBV7-3,TRBD1,15,NA,TRBJ2-3,CASSPRDRPTDTQYF,TGTGCCAGCAGCCCGAGGGACAGACCCACAGATACGCAGTATTTT
TRBV7-9,TRBD1,14,NA,TRBJ2-5,CASSRGTAQETQYF,TGTGCCAGCAGCCGAGGGACAGCTCAAGAGACCCAGTACTTC
TRBV28,TRBD1,15,NA,TRBJ2-4,CASSQDRLAKNIQYF,TGTGCCAGCAGCCAGGACAGGTTAGCCAAAAACATTCAGTACTTC
TRBV6-1,NA,14,NA,TRBJ2-2,CASSVNRDHGELFF,TGTGCCAGCAGTGTTAACAGGGACCACGGGGAGCTGTTTTTT
TRBV5-4,NA,16,NA,TRBJ2-3,CASSRRRIRGPDTQYF,TGTGCCAGCAGCCGGCGCCGGATCAGGGGACCAGATACGCAGTATTTT
TRBV10-2,TRBD2,16,NA,TRBJ2-3,CASRGGTSGPTDTQYF,TGCGCCAGCAGGGGCGGGACTAGCGGGCCCACAGATACGCAGTATTTT
TRBV11-2,TRBD1,13,NA,TRBJ1-2,CAIGRGQNYGYTF,TGTGCCATCGGGCGGGGACAGAACTATGGCTACACCTTC
TRBV5-6,TRBD1,19,NA,TRBJ2-4,CASSLTGTGAYSAKNIQYF,TGTGCCAGCAGCTTGACCGGGACAGGGGCTTATTCAGCCAAAAACATTCAGTACTTC
TRBV19,NA,15,few,TRBJ2-5,CATAYRDILQETQYF,TGTGCCACCGCCTACAGGGACATCCTCCAAGAGACCCAGTACTTC
TRBV6-1,NA,18,NA,TRBJ1-6,CASSETPRRRPYNSPLHF,TGTGCCAGCAGTGAAACCCCTCGGCGGCGACCCTATAATTCACCCCTCCACTTT
TRBV6-1,TRBD2,15,NA,TRBJ2-3,CASRTDSGGLNTQYF,TGTGCCAGCAGGACGGATTCCGGGGGGTTGAATACGCAGTATTTT
TRBV2,NA,13,once,TRBJ2-5,CASRRGLQETQYF,TGTGCCAGCAGGAGGGGGTTACAAGAGACCCAGTACTTC